The 15 T cell receptor beta chains reported below all come from one sample, sequenced in a study of PD-1 blockade in mismatch repair-deficient tumors. Some clones are missing from TCRdb's copy, which holds only in-frame ones; the method was immunoSEQ multiplex PCR. The sample carries roughly 110,000 clones, more than 60% recorded once. The sequencing here drew on peripheral blood, taken approximately 14 months after starting pembrolizumab. All receptors derive from an adult with mismatch repair-deficient cancer.

A few counts support this clone. V is TRBV2 and J is TRBJ1-5; D is perhaps TRBD1 (6 bases). This CDR3 comprises 13 residues. The germline CDR1 and CDR2 sequences are SNHLY and FYNNEI. Trimming cost V 5 bases and J 6 bases, with 11 bases left between them. Written as DNA, the CDR3 is TGTGCCAGCAGTCGGGACACCACTCAGCCCCAGCATTTT. Its translation is CASSRDTTQPQHF.

Worth noting for this clone: The junction differs from germline at one of its ends, possibly a read error. The chain combines TRBV5-4 with TRBJ2-2, with 9 bases lining up with TRBD1. In germline, CDR1 is SGHNT, CDR2 YYREEE (reference sequence). The length of the CDR3 is 15 residues. The CDR3 DNA reads as TGTGCCAGCAGTTTGGACAGGGGAAAGGCCGGGGAGCTGTTTTTT. Translating it yields CASSLDRGKAGELFF.

The V gene is TRBV4-3, the J gene TRBJ2-1, with 9 positions matching TRBD2. This CDR3 has 15 amino acids. With 2 bases clipped from V and 8 bases from J, the junction kept 7 bases outside the gene matches. Germline loops: CDR1 LGHNA, CDR2 YSLEER. In DNA form, the CDR3 reads TGCGCCAGCAGCCAATCCTCGCGGGAGGGCGATGAGCAGTTCTTC. As protein: CASSQSSREGDEQFF.

This clone is a singleton in its sample. The rearrangement links TRBV9 to TRBJ1-3; D is uncertain. Germline V gene sequence: CDR1 SGDLS, CDR2 YYNGEE. The CDR3 sequence is 16 residues long. Trimming stripped 4 bases from V and 4 bases from J, with 18 bases between. For the CDR3, the DNA is TGTGCCAGCAGCCCGCCCGGGTTTCTCAGCGGAAACACCATATATTTT. Its translation is CASSPPGFLSGNTIYF.

J is TRBJ2-3 and V is TRBV6-9; D unresolved. Germline V gene sequence: CDR1 MNHGY, CDR2 SVAAGI. V lost 4 bases and J 3 bases, leaving 23 bases between the germline ends. The CDR3 totals 18 residues. In nucleotides, the CDR3 is TGTGCCAGCAGTTTCCCCCATTCCCGGTACCTCGCAACAGATACGCAGTATTTT. Translating it yields CASSFPHSRYLATDTQYF.

The genes are TRBV2 and TRBJ1-1; 9 bases are shared with TRBD1. Trimming removed 1 base from V and 6 bases from J; junction bases left unmatched: 3. Germline assignment: CDR1 SNHLY and CDR2 FYNNEI. This CDR3 region has 14 residues. In DNA form, the CDR3 reads TGTGCCAGCAGTGAAGGGACAGGGGACCCTGAAGCTTTCTTT. Protein sequence: CASSEGTGDPEAFF.

As regards this clone: Other DNA sequences in this sample translate to the same CDR3. This chain links TRBV11-3 with TRBJ2-7; no clear D gene. The germline V and J ends were trimmed by 5 bases and 0 bases, with 11 bases remaining between them. CDR3 length equals 14 residues. Germline assignment: CDR1 SGHNT and CDR2 YENEEA. The CDR3 DNA sequence: TGTGCCAGCAGCCTAACAGCGAACTCCTACGAGCAGTACTTC. Translation: CASSLTANSYEQYF.

The chain has TRBV7-2 and TRBJ2-4, with 11 bases fitting TRBD2. CDR3 length equals 16 residues. The V gene's germline CDR1 is SGHTA and CDR2 FQGNSA. Trimming took 1 base from V and 4 from J; bases not matched to a gene: 3. CDR3 loop: CASSLGASGGKNIQYF. In DNA form, the CDR3 reads TGTGCCAGCAGCTTAGGGGCTAGCGGGGGGAAAAACATTCAGTACTTC.

The V and J genes are TRBV9 and TRBJ2-5; TRBD1 matches 9 bases. The CDR3 loop spans 14 amino acids. V was pared by 3 bases and J by 4 bases, with 4 bases of the junction left unmatched. Per germline, CDR1 SGDLS and CDR2 YYNGEE. DNA of the CDR3: TGTGCCAGCAGCGATACAGGGGGCCGAGAGACCCAGTACTTC. Its translation: CASSDTGGRETQYF. Full variable domain (rest looked up from reference TRBV9 and TRBJ2-5): DSGVTQTPKHLITATGQRVTLRCSPRSGDLSVYWYQQSLDQGLQFLIQYYNGEERAKGNILERFSAQQFPDLHSELNLSSLELGDSALYFCASSDTGGRETQYFGPGTRLLVL.

V gene TRBV28 combines with J gene TRBJ1-1; D possibly corresponds to TRBD1 (6 bases). V was shortened by 6 bases and J by 0 bases, with 20 bases between the two germline ends. This CDR3 is built from 17 residues. The V gene's germline CDR1 is MDHEN and CDR2 SYDVKM. The CDR3 DNA sequence: TGTGCCAGCAGCCCCACACAGGGTGCGGTAATGAACACTGAAGCTTTCTTT. It yields the protein CASSPTQGAVMNTEAFF.

V is TRBV19 and J is TRBJ2-1, with D possibly matching TRBD2 (5 bases). V gave up 10 bases and J gave up 5 bases, with 21 bases separating them. The CDR3 has 15 residues. Germline V gene data show CDR1 as LNHDA and CDR2 as SQIVND (reference sequence). This CDR3 is CATSRWKPGNNEQFF. The CDR3 DNA follows: TGTGCCACCAGTCGGTGGAAGCCGGGAAACAATGAGCAGTTCTTC.

This sequence joins TRBV7-8 and TRBJ1-4; 7 bases map to TRBD1. The trim removed 0 bases at V and 3 bases at J, leaving 7 bases unmatched. The CDR3 totals 17 residues. The germline V gene encodes CDR1 SGHVS and CDR2 FQNEAQ. This CDR3 reads CASSLAGQTGPNEKLFF. DNA of the CDR3: TGTGCCAGCAGCTTAGCGGGACAGACGGGTCCTAATGAAAAACTGTTTTTT. The complete variable domain, with remaining parts taken from reference TRBV7-8 and TRBJ1-4, reads GAGVSQSPRYKVAKRGQDVALRCDPISGHVSLFWYQQALGQGPEFLTYFQNEAQLDKSGLPSDRFFAERPEGSVSTLKIQRTQQEDSAVYLCASSLAGQTGPNEKLFFGSGTQLSVL.

The chain joins TRBV5-6 to TRBJ1-5; D unresolved. CDR3 length equals 15 residues. Deletions cut 2 bases from V and 0 bases from J, with 9 bases between. Germline lookup yields CDR1 SGHDT and CDR2 YYEEEE. For the CDR3, the DNA is TGTGCCAGCAGCTTCTCTCCGTATAGCAATCAGCCCCAGCATTTT. It encodes CASSFSPYSNQPQHF. Based on the CDR3 plus reference TRBV5-6 and TRBJ1-5, the full variable domain is DAGVTQSPTHLIKTRGQQVTLRCSPKSGHDTVSWYQQALGQGPQFIFQYYEEEERQRGNFPDRFSGHQFPNYSSELNVNALLLGDSALYLCASSFSPYSNQPQHFGDGTRLSIL.

The V call is TRBV18, the J call TRBJ2-3, with 10 positions matching TRBD1. The CDR3 sequence is 15 residues long. Germline values: CDR1 KGHSH, CDR2 LQKENI. V shed 3 bases, J shed 2 bases, and the junction held 2 bases outside the gene matches. As DNA, the CDR3 is TGTGCCAGCTCACCGGGACAGGGGAACACAGATACGCAGTATTTT. This gives the protein CASSPGQGNTDTQYF.

The V gene is TRBV5-6, the J gene TRBJ1-1; a weak D match, TRBD1 (6 bases). Looked up from germline, CDR1 is SGHDT and CDR2 is YYEEEE. This CDR3 region has 16 residues. The V end lost 6 bases, the J end lost 3 bases, and 21 bases lay between the germline ends. This CDR3 is CASNWYRERVDTEAFF. The CDR3 DNA is TGTGCCAGCAACTGGTACAGGGAGAGGGTAGACACTGAAGCTTTCTTT. The full variable domain, in which reference TRBV5-6 and TRBJ1-1 provide the parts outside the CDR3, is DAGVTQSPTHLIKTRGQQVTLRCSPKSGHDTVSWYQQALGQGPQFIFQYYEEEERQRGNFPDRFSGHQFPNYSSELNVNALLLGDSALYLCASNWYRERVDTEAFFGQGTRLTVV.